The 7 T cell receptor beta chains below come from one sample, sequenced in a study of T cell repertoires in cytomegalovirus infection. No cognate antigen is known for these TCRs. One entry per CDR3 protein results from TCRdb running MiXCR on the reads. The repertoire consists of hundreds of thousands of distinct CDR3 sequences, with around 35% occurring once and the leading ten covering roughly 18%. The input for sequencing was cultured PBMCs, taken from culture after CMV antigen stimulation. The source is a human donor in good health (CMV status not recorded). Some clones in this sample may be carry-over from other donors' samples.

The chain joins TRBV2 to TRBJ2-5, with a tentative D call TRBD1 (5 bases). Trimming took 6 bases from V and 3 from J, leaving 8 bases between them. The CDR3 extends over 12 amino acids. From germline, CDR1 is SNHLY and CDR2 FYNNEI. CDR3 in amino acids: CASRGLKETQYF. The CDR3 nucleotides are TGTGCCAGCAGGGGGCTCAAAGAGACCCAGTACTTC.

This clonotype was detected ten times or more. CDR3 DNA sequence: TGTGCCAGCAGCTTCCCCAAACTAGCAGATCCTCTCCTCACAGATACGCAGTATTTT. This codes for CASSFPKLADPLLTDTQYF. The V gene is TRBV7-8, the J gene TRBJ2-3, with a possible D match to TRBD2 (6 bases). Trimming took 3 bases from V and 2 from J, leaving 24 bases between them. Germline CDR1 reads SGHVS; CDR2 reads FQNEAQ. The CDR3 totals 19 residues.

This clonotype was detected only a few times. J is TRBJ2-2 and V is TRBV7-9; D is uncertain. Trimming removed 5 bases at V and 0 bases at J, with 16 bases between. In germline, CDR1 is SEHNR, CDR2 FQNEAQ (reference sequence). The CDR3 loop spans 17 amino acids. This CDR3 reads CASSLGDWQANTGELFF. The CDR3 coding sequence is TGTGCCAGCAGCCTAGGAGACTGGCAGGCGAACACCGGGGAGCTGTTTTTT.

This clonotype was counted at least ten times. This chain uses TRBV6-1 with TRBJ1-5; D may be TRBD1 (6 bases). The CDR3 is 15 amino acids. V lost 3 bases, J lost 0 bases, and 9 bases lay in between. The germline CDR1 and CDR2 sequences are MNHNS and SASEGT. For the CDR3, the DNA is TGTGCCAGCAGTGAGACAGGTTATAGCAATCAGCCCCAGCATTTT. Its translation is CASSETGYSNQPQHF.

This clonotype was seen many times. The chain links TRBV7-2 to TRBJ2-1; perhaps TRBD2 as D (6 bases). Germline V gene data show CDR1 as SGHTA and CDR2 as FQGNSA. V gave up 5 bases and J gave up 4 bases, with 18 bases separating them. The CDR3 totals 16 residues. The CDR3 DNA reads TGTGCCAGCAGCCCTACCGTGGGGGGAAGGTACAATGAGCAGTTCTTC. Amino acids: CASSPTVGGRYNEQFF.

The chain is built from TRBV19 and TRBJ1-4, with D maybe TRBD1 (6 bases). V lost 7 bases and J lost 8, with 17 bases in between. Per the germline V gene, CDR1 is LNHDA and CDR2 is SQIVND (reference sequence). The length of the CDR3 is 14 residues. The CDR3 loop reads CASTQGQPGEKLFF. The CDR3 DNA follows: TGTGCCAGTACCCAGGGGCAGCCTGGGGAAAAACTGTTTTTT.

The rearrangement uses TRBV20-1 and TRBJ2-5, with 8 bases that match TRBD1. After removal of 3 bases from V and 1 base from J, the junction contained 1 base not matched to a gene. CDR1 is DFQATT, CDR2 SNEGSKA, per germline (reference sequence). This CDR3 comprises 13 residues. The CDR3 nucleotides are TGCAGTGCTAGCGGGACAGGCCAAGAGACCCAGTACTTC. Translating gives CSASGTGQETQYF.